This T cell receptor beta chain was observed in a study of T-cell memory formation after mild COVID-19. Study-wide context: Each donor largely had its own TCR clusters.

On this clonotype: Antigen: not known.

Trimming pared 4 bases from V and 3 bases from J, leaving 17 bases between. The CDR3 is 16 residues long. Germline CDR1 and CDR2: SGDLS and YYNGEE. Whole-study results and caveats: The pre-infection memory compartment contained some responding clones, suggesting cross-reactive memory joined. Clones that got smaller from day 15 to 85 had even CD4/CD8, while clones growing later tipped toward CD4+. Second-wave clones peaking on day 37 lacked confirmed SARS-CoV-2 specificity.

TCRdb recomputed calls from the 5' RACE reads with MiXCR, one row per CDR3 protein. This table holds roughly 140,000 distinct CDR3 sequences, more than 13% found once. The V gene is TRBV9, the J gene TRBJ2-1, with a tentative D call TRBD1 (6 bases). What was sequenced was PBMCs or a T cell subset sorted from them (not recorded which). The sequence came from an adult woman who had mild COVID-19 (a few samples of this study predate the infection). Cell type and time point are not known. CDR3 region: CASSSSGTPDYNEQFF. The DNA for the CDR3 is TGTGCCAGCAGCTCGTCCGGGACACCAGACTACAATGAGCAGTTCTTC.